The 26 T cell receptor beta chains presented below share a single source sample, sequenced in a study of T cell responses to AZD1222 COVID-19 vaccine. Assay used: immunoSEQ multiplex PCR; TCRdb lists only in-frame clones, some missing. The table records roughly 97,000 clones, over 85% of them present only once. The sequencing used peripheral blood, collected on day 0 of AZD1222 vaccination. These receptors all stem from an adult in good health.

J is TRBJ2-3 and V is TRBV4-2; 9 bases agree with TRBD2. Germline V CDR1 and CDR2: LGHNA, YNFKEQ. The CDR3 has 16 residues. The V gene end was trimmed by 2 bases and the J gene end by 1 base; junction bases not matched to a gene: 4. CDR3 nucleotide sequence: TGTGCCAGCAGCCAACGGACTAGCGACGGCACAGATACGCAGTATTTT. It specifies CASSQRTSDGTDTQYF.

V usage is TRBV6-2 or TRBV6-3 and J usage is TRBJ2-7, with TRBD2 matching 7 bases. The germline CDR1 and CDR2 sequences are MNHEY and SVGEGT. CDR3 size: 13 residues. With V trimmed by 5 bases and J by 9 bases, 10 bases remained unmatched. In nucleotides, the CDR3 is TGTGCCAGCAGTAGAGGGGACTATCATGGGCAGTACTTC. It yields the protein CASSRGDYHGQYF.

This clone was seen a single time. This chain joins TRBV6-5 and TRBJ2-3; 11 bases align to TRBD2. There are 15 residues in the CDR3. The trim removed 6 bases at V and 2 bases at J, leaving 4 bases unmatched. Germline V gives CDR1 MNHEY, CDR2 SVGAGI. DNA for the CDR3: TGTGCCAGCAGCTCGGGACTAGCGGTCACAGATACGCAGTATTTT. It is translated as CASSSGLAVTDTQYF.

CDR3 sequence reads: CASSLRGETQYF. CDR3 bases: TGTGCCAGCAGCCTCAGGGGAGAGACCCAGTACTTC. This chain uses TRBV2 with TRBJ2-5; tentative D call: TRBD1 (6 bases). The CDR3 has 12 residues. CDR1 SNHLY and CDR2 FYNNEI come from the germline V gene. The V gene lost 6 bases and the J gene lost 4 bases, with 9 bases spanning the gap.

The chain links TRBV6-5 to TRBJ2-2; 10 bases agree with TRBD2. Germline CDR1 is MNHEY and CDR2 is SVGAGI. V lost 7 bases to trimming and J lost 4 bases; unmatched junction nucleotides: 6. The CDR3 is made up of 15 amino acids. CDR3 bases: TGTGCCAGCAAACCGGGACTAGCGTTCACCGGGGAGCTGTTTTTT. Amino acid sequence: CASKPGLAFTGELFF.

The chain has TRBV6-5 and TRBJ1-1; D is unresolved. The CDR3 spans 14 residues. Trimming took 4 bases from V and 8 from J, leaving 17 bases between them. From germline, CDR1 is MNHEY and CDR2 SVGAGI. The CDR3 loop is CASSLIPGPVEAFF. The CDR3 nucleotides are TGTGCCAGCAGTTTGATACCCGGACCCGTAGAAGCTTTCTTT.

The sample holds one count of this clone. In the same sample, other DNA sequences code for this CDR3. The CDR3 sequence: CASSYSSGNTIYF. The CDR3 bases are TGTGCCAGCAGTTACTCGAGTGGGAACACCATATATTTT. J is TRBJ1-3 and V is TRBV6-5; D call uncertain. Trimming removed 0 bases at V and 7 bases at J, with 7 bases between. The CDR3 runs 13 residues. Germline V gene data show CDR1 as MNHEY and CDR2 as SVGAGI.

The CDR3: CAISEAMENEQFF. CDR3 DNA sequence: TGTGCCATCAGTGAAGCTATGGAGAATGAGCAGTTCTTC. The V gene is TRBV10-3, the J gene TRBJ2-1; D is ambiguous. Germline lookup yields CDR1 ENHRY and CDR2 SYGVKD. Trimming shortened V by 3 bases and J by 7 bases, and 10 bases separated the two germline ends. The length of the CDR3 is 13 residues.

This chain joins TRBV28 and TRBJ2-1; 8 bases are shared with TRBD2. The CDR3 extends over 15 amino acids. The V gene end was trimmed by 2 bases and the J gene end by 8 bases; junction bases not matched to a gene: 8. The V gene's germline CDR1 is MDHEN and CDR2 SYDVKM. CDR3 DNA sequence: TGTGCCAGCAGTTTAAATACGGGAGGGTTGGATGAGCAGTTCTTC. It encodes CASSLNTGGLDEQFF.

V is TRBV7-2 and J is TRBJ2-5; 7 bases are a match to TRBD1. The germline V gene encodes CDR1 SGHTA and CDR2 FQGNSA. The CDR3 spans 13 residues. The J segment lost 5 bases and the V segment lost 5 bases, leaving 5 bases of the junction unmatched. The CDR3 coding sequence is TGTGCCAGCAGCCTACAGGGGATGGAGACCCAGTACTTC. It translates to CASSLQGMETQYF.

This clone was counted a single time. The gene calls are TRBV30 and TRBJ2-7; TRBD2 is a possible D gene (5 bases). CDR1 and CDR2 from the germline V gene are GTSNPN and SVGIG (reference sequence). V lost 3 bases, J lost 3 bases, and 12 bases lay in between. This CDR3 spans 13 amino acids. CDR3 DNA: TGTGCCTGGAGAAAACGGACTCTCTACGAGCAGTACTTC. Protein product: CAWRKRTLYEQYF.

The chain has TRBV30 and TRBJ2-7; unclear D gene. CDR3 size: 11 residues. V lost 4 bases, J lost 3 bases, and 7 bases lay in between. Per germline, CDR1 GTSNPN and CDR2 SVGIG (reference sequence). CDR3 amino acids: CAWNKYYEQYF. The DNA of the CDR3 is TGTGCCTGGAACAAATACTACGAGCAGTACTTC.

In this sample, this clone turned up once. The chain carries TRBV28 and TRBJ1-1; D gene ambiguous. V was clipped by 5 bases and J by 8 bases, with 9 bases between them. Per the germline V gene, CDR1 is MDHEN and CDR2 is SYDVKM. The CDR3 contains 11 residues. CDR3 amino acids: CASSDRLEAFF. The CDR3 nucleotides read TGTGCCAGCAGTGATCGTTTAGAAGCTTTCTTT. The variable domain in full, completed from reference TRBV28 and TRBJ1-1, reads DVKVTQSSRYLVKRTGEKVFLECVQDMDHENMFWYRQDPGLGLRLIYFSYDVKMKEKGDIPEGYSVSREKKERFSLILESASTNQTSMYLCASSDRLEAFFGQGTRLTVV.

J is TRBJ1-2 and V is TRBV5-4; no definite D call. CDR3 length equals 14 residues. Trimming removed 0 bases from V and 8 bases from J, with 14 bases in between. Germline assignment: CDR1 SGHNT and CDR2 YYREEE (reference sequence). CDR3 bases: TGTGCCAGCAGCTTGGTTGGCGGTACTTGGGGCTACACCTTC. Protein sequence: CASSLVGGTWGYTF.

The J gene is TRBJ2-5, the V gene TRBV10-2, with unresolved D. This CDR3 is 13 amino acids long. V lost 2 bases to trimming and J lost 4 bases, with 8 bases between them. Germline assignment: CDR1 WSHSY and CDR2 SAAADI. The CDR3 DNA follows: TGCGCCAGCAGTGAGCCGCAGCTAGAGACCCAGTACTTC. Protein product: CASSEPQLETQYF.

CDR3 sequence reads: CASSLALGIEQFF. The CDR3 nucleotides read TGTGCCAGCAGCTTAGCGCTGGGCATTGAGCAGTTCTTC. The genes are TRBV7-9 and TRBJ2-1; D uncertain. The CDR3 spans 13 residues. With 0 bases removed from V and 9 bases from J, the gap between germline ends came to 9 bases. Germline V CDR1 and CDR2: SEHNR, FQNEAQ (reference sequence). The variable domain in full, completed from reference TRBV7-9 and TRBJ2-1, reads DTGVSQNPRHKITKRGQNVTFRCDPISEHNRLYWYRQTLGQGPEFLTYFQNEAQLEKSRLLSDRFSAERPKGSFSTLEIQRTEQGDSAMYLCASSLALGIEQFFGPGTRLTVL.

This sequence joins TRBV5-1 and TRBJ2-7, with TRBD1 identical over 8 bases. The junction had 3 bases not matched to a gene; V was cut back by 4 bases and J by 3 bases. The CDR3 is made up of 13 amino acids. Germline CDR1 is SGHRS and CDR2 is YFSETQ. The CDR3 DNA reads as TGCGCCAGCAGCCCAGGGGGCATCTACGAGCAGTACTTC. This gives the protein CASSPGGIYEQYF. The whole variable domain, remainder taken from reference TRBV5-1 and TRBJ2-7, is KAGVTQTPRYLIKTRGQQVTLSCSPISGHRSVSWYQQTPGQGLQFLFEYFSETQRNKGNFPGRFSGRQFSNSRSEMNVSTLELGDSALYLCASSPGGIYEQYFGPGTRLTVT.

V gene TRBV7-6 combines with J gene TRBJ2-2; unclear D gene. The CDR3 consists of 14 residues. Germline CDR1 SGHVS, CDR2 FNYEAQ. Trimming pared 1 base from V and 7 bases from J, leaving 10 bases between. CDR3 sequence (DNA): TGTGCCAGCAGCTTAGTGGGCTTCGGCGGGGAGCTGTTTTTT. This gives the protein CASSLVGFGGELFF.

The chain couples TRBV11-3 to TRBJ1-1, with 7 nucleotides matching TRBD1. CDR3 length: 13 residues. CDR1 is SGHNT, CDR2 YENEEA, per germline. Losses at the gene ends were 4 bases for V and 8 bases for J; bases not matched to a gene: 7. CDR3 sequence: CASSYLQGQEAFF. CDR3 DNA: TGTGCCAGCAGCTACCTACAGGGGCAGGAAGCTTTCTTT.

The CDR3 here is CASSSASQETQYF. The CDR3 DNA reads as TGTGCCAGCAGTAGCGCAAGCCAAGAGACCCAGTACTTC. The V call is TRBV5-4, the J call TRBJ2-5; TRBD2 is a possible D gene (5 bases). The germline V gene has CDR1 SGHNT and CDR2 YYREEE (reference sequence). This CDR3 is built from 13 residues. Trimming removed 5 bases at V and 1 base at J, with 9 bases between.

The V call is TRBV6-2 or TRBV6-3, the J call TRBJ2-1; weak D call: TRBD2 (6 bases). Germline-derived CDR1 and CDR2 are MNHEY and SVGEGT. Trimming stripped 2 bases from V and 4 bases from J, with 18 bases between. The CDR3 loop spans 17 amino acids. The CDR3 here is CASSYPPGANLYNEQFF. The CDR3 DNA sequence: TGTGCCAGCAGTTACCCACCGGGAGCCAACCTATACAATGAGCAGTTCTTC.

The CDR3 DNA reads TGTGCCAGCAGTTTCAACAGGGTTAGTTCACCCCTCCACTTT. Its translation: CASSFNRVSSPLHF. The chain couples TRBV27 to TRBJ1-6, with TRBD1 as a possible D gene (6 bases). Germline V gene lookup returns CDR1 MNHEY and CDR2 SMNVEV (reference sequence). This CDR3 contains 14 residues. The ends were cut back, 3 bases at V and 9 bases at J, with 12 bases in the middle.

V and J are TRBV2 and TRBJ2-1; D unresolved. The germline CDR1 and CDR2 sequences are SNHLY and FYNNEI. This CDR3 spans 15 amino acids. The V end lost 4 bases, the J end lost 0 bases, and 10 bases lay between the germline ends. As DNA, the CDR3 is TGTGCCAGCAGTGGTCGGCGGACCTCCTACAATGAGCAGTTCTTC. This encodes CASSGRRTSYNEQFF. Using reference TRBV2 and TRBJ2-1 for the parts outside the CDR3, the full variable domain is EPEVTQTPSHQVTQMGQEVILRCVPISNHLYFYWYRQILGQKVEFLVSFYNNEISEKSEIFDDQFSVERPDGSNFTLKIRSTKLEDSAMYFCASSGRRTSYNEQFFGPGTRLTVL.

The chain carries TRBV3-1 (or the pseudogene TRBV3-2) and TRBJ2-1, with D perhaps TRBD2 (6 bases). The CDR3 has 16 residues. V was pared by 0 bases and J by 0 bases, with 9 bases between. The germline CDR1 and CDR2 sequences are LGHDT and YNNKEL (reference sequence). The CDR3 DNA is TGTGCCAGCAGCCAAGATTCCGGGAGCTCCTACAATGAGCAGTTCTTC. Translated, it gives CASSQDSGSSYNEQFF.

J is TRBJ1-2 and V is TRBV10-3; D is perhaps TRBD1 (6 bases). The V gene lost 11 bases and the J gene lost 5 bases, with 21 bases spanning the gap. The CDR3 contains 14 residues. CDR1 and CDR2 from the germline V gene are ENHRY and SYGVKD. CDR3 coding DNA: TGTGCCGTGGGATTGGCAGGGGCTTCGTATGGCTACACCTTC. This gives the protein CAVGLAGASYGYTF.

The V and J genes are TRBV5-8 and TRBJ2-7; the match to TRBD1 covers 7 bases. Trimming cost V 3 bases and J 4 bases; bases outside gene matches: 16. Germline lookup yields CDR1 SGHTS and CDR2 YDEGEE. This CDR3 contains 17 residues. This CDR3 is CASSYFRHGQVGYEQYF. Here the CDR3 DNA reads TGTGCCAGCAGCTACTTCAGGCACGGACAGGTAGGGTACGAGCAGTACTTC. Supplemented by reference TRBV5-8 and TRBJ2-7, the full variable domain reads EAGVTQSPTHLIKTRGQQATLRCSPISGHTSVYWYQQALGLGLQFLLWYDEGEERNRGNFPPRFSGRQFPNYSSELNVNALELEDSALYLCASSYFRHGQVGYEQYFGPGTRLTVT.